What follows describes a single TCR beta chain. No antigen is known for it. The authors' processing: With immunoSEQ giving junction-only sequences and no quality scores, filtering differed. Data came from immunoSEQ multiplex PCR; TCRdb stores just in-frame clones and leaves some out. V and J calls and clone size are copied from that table; D and trimming were computed from the DNA. In the table there are some 1.5 million clones, nearly 99% of which are singletons. Trimming took off 4 bases at V and 0 bases at J, with 11 bases between the two ends. CDR1 and CDR2 from the germline V gene are SGHRS and YFSETQ. This CDR3 is built from 14 residues. CD4+ cell separation produced CD45RA+ naive and CD45RA-negative memory subsets. This record belongs to a study of shared clonotypes between healthy human individuals. Study findings and constraints: The sole specimen, blood, was sampled, and tissue repertoires likely differ. Sequencing depth was expected to affect clonotype sharing among donors.

This sequence was found in a man between 25 and 39 years old in good health. This sequence joins TRBV5-1 and TRBJ2-7; tentatively, D is TRBD1 or TRBD2 (5 bases each). Sequences were obtained from naive CD4+ T cells sorted from blood. The subset here: CD45RA+ positively selected. The CDR3 nucleotides read TGCGCCAGCAGCGTAAAGGGGACCTCCTACGAGCAGTACTTC. This sequence encodes CASSVKGTSYEQYF. Combining the CDR3 with reference TRBV5-1 and TRBJ2-7 gives the whole variable domain KAGVTQTPRYLIKTRGQQVTLSCSPISGHRSVSWYQQTPGQGLQFLFEYFSETQRNKGNFPGRFSGRQFSNSRSEMNVSTLELGDSALYLCASSVKGTSYEQYFGPGTRLTVT.